This TCR beta chain appears in the sequencing data of a study of CD8+ T cells in alopecia areata. Turning to the study itself: Treated patients were given 5 to 10 mg oral tofacitinib twice daily.

Study-level points and caveats: With one nonresponder, baseline CD8+ expansion's link to response remains uncertain. Tofacitinib significantly brought down scalp clonality and expanded CD8+ clones among top 100.

CDR1 MDHEN and CDR2 SYDVKM come from the germline V gene. Deletions cut 5 bases from V and 4 bases from J, with 8 bases between. CDR3 size: 12 residues. cDNA reverse transcribed from extracted RNA served as the sequencing template. Sequencing used immunoSEQ multiplex PCR; TCRdb keeps in-frame clones, though not all of them. The repertoire has fewer than 350,000 clones, roughly 64% of them found once; the top ten carry approximately 1.7%. Treatment reported: oral pan-JAK inhibitor, 5-10 mg twice daily. CD4+ and CD8+ T cells were sorted from PBMCs stained for CD3, CD4 and CD8. Points on this clone: The antigen is not known.

The V gene is TRBV28, the J gene TRBJ1-2; D gene uncertain. The TCR was taken from a human donor with alopecia areata. The sample was CD4+ T cells sorted from blood, taken at week 24, from a patient treated with tofacitinib. Written as DNA, the CDR3 is TGTGCCAGCAGTGGCAGCGCCTATGGCTACACCTTC. Residues: CASSGSAYGYTF.